This record covers a single T cell receptor (beta chain). This clone's antigen is unknown. V loses 2 bases, J loses 1 base, and the germline ends lie 8 bases apart. As encoded in the germline V gene (reference sequence), CDR1 is LNHDA while CDR2 is SQIVND. The cysteine opens and the phenylalanine closes a CDR3 of 14 amino acids. Left in the record is the CDR3 DNA by itself, 42 bases read in frame from the first base. The cohort consisted of approximately 690 healthy bone marrow donors. All cohort members were sampled while nominally healthy, although unrecorded immune exposures were likely present. The donor was CMV seronegative and was included in the group of over 300 seronegative cohort members. A peripheral blood sample was collected from each donor, and TCR beta sequencing was performed on peripheral blood mononuclear cells. The Qiagen DNeasy Blood Extraction Kit was used to extract genomic DNA from the blood cell samples.

The sample belongs to a study of cytomegalovirus exposure and HLA in healthy donors (dated by TCRdb to 2015 to 2018). In the study overall: In an earlier analysis of 550 to 750 of the donors, 250 to 350 Gb of sequence data and 90 million to 130 million unique TCR beta sequences from 180 million or so T cells were reported. Around 320 gigabases of sequencing data and 70 million to 85 million unique TCR sequences were included in an early release covering several hundred HLA-typed donors. Among the roughly 400 genotyped donors, approximately 76% belonged to the genetic ancestry cluster associated with self-reported Caucasian donors. The study aimed to test whether cataloging public T cell receptors could reveal signatures of past pathogen exposure. Using immunosequencing, the study profiled T cell repertoires from about 650 subjects and related those repertoires to cytomegalovirus serostatus. Besides the first cohort of 666 subjects, a separate validation cohort made up of 90 to 150 different subjects was used. The study combined high-throughput TCR immunosequencing, statistical association of individual TCRs with disease status, and machine learning to predict cytomegalovirus infection status. A later analysis re-analyzed previously published TCR beta repertoires from roughly 630 donors and added high-resolution HLA genotyping to study TCR occurrence patterns. In the later analysis, no new phenotypic data were used to find candidate immune exposures; instead, reliance was placed on TCR beta sequences and their occurrence across donors. In an earlier analysis of 587 of the donors, high-throughput TCR beta sequencing was used to judge whether each TCR beta V gene segment behaved as functional or pseudogenic. Donor age, sex, ethnicity and CMV serostatus were compiled together with the repertoire data. In a later genetic analysis, genome-wide SNP genotypes for about 55% of the roughly 700 donors were used, and that subset was treated as a discovery cohort. Every repertoire in the discovery cohort had been generated on one and the same sequencing platform. Both class I and class II loci were covered by HLA typing, at four-digit resolution. Typing coverage differed by locus: A, B, C, DRB1 and DQB1 were typed in about 620-630 donors, DQA1 in roughly 510, DPA1 in approximately 610, and DPB1 in around 440. Roughly five DR-DQ haplotypes were handled as single units for association and clustering, since linkage in the cohort was strong. Across roughly 420 genotyped donors of the cohort, an average of about 200,000 unique TCR beta nucleotide sequences per donor were sequenced, and 15% to 20% of those sequences were non-productive.

What the study reported, not specific to this receptor: A further reported finding was that TCR beta sequences accurately predicted the HLA-A and HLA-B alleles for most subjects in the first cohort. Because HLA typing was missing for some donors at each locus, association tests included only the typed subset. In a later analysis, HLA-associated TCR beta chains were found to be more clonally expanded and to have lower generation probabilities than equally common non-associated chains. Broadly in line with IMGT annotations, most TCR beta V segments showed up in productive rearrangements about 87% or about 30% of the time in an earlier analysis of around 600 of the donors. According to a later analysis, parvovirus B19, influenza, CMV and Epstein-Barr virus appeared linked to several top co-occurrence clusters. The study listed 150 to 200 TCR beta chains as associated with cytomegalovirus. In a later genetic analysis, a missense DCLRE1C variant was associated with V-gene and J-gene trimming of TCR beta chains, and the association was replicated in an independent cohort. Most CMV-associated TCR beta chains appeared to be HLA-restricted in a later analysis, and the HLA associations seemed to be driven largely by CMV exposure. Correlated functional status among segregating V segments might reflect linkage disequilibrium, but an unknown experimental factor could not be ruled out. Some 16 rarely observed V segments, including chromosome 9 orphons, were excluded from the earlier analysis of some 590 of the donors because counts were too low. Strong co-occurrence of HLA alleles, especially DR and DQ, made assigning TCR associations to individual alleles difficult. CMV serostatus was the only immune exposure information available for the cohort. The classifier was reported to diagnose cytomegalovirus status with high specificity and sensitivity in both the original and validation cohorts. In vitro tests confirmed that a few of the cytomegalovirus-associated TCR beta chains recognize cytomegalovirus antigens. In this cohort, only TCR beta chains were sequenced, and detectable features were limited by the absence of alpha or paired-chain data. According to a later genetic analysis, donors in an Asian-associated ancestry cluster had fewer N-insertions in productive TCRs than the approximately 710-donor mean. Because the 87-base-pair reads could not distinguish some IMGT-functional V segments, including TRBV6-2 and TRBV6-3, those segments were excluded. According to a later analysis, TCR association rates differed among HLA loci, with DRB1 alleles showing the most associated TCRs and HLA-C alleles showing the fewest. Roughly uniform sequencing depth across donors was assumed in presence/absence analyses, although this assumption may not hold. The authors suggested that the approach could potentially be generalized to other disease states and immunological phenotypes. Across donors, most TCR sequences were observed very rarely, whereas some public TCRs were present in many individuals. Specific HLA alleles were associated with 15,000 to 20,000 TCR beta sequences at a false discovery rate of 0.05 in a later analysis. A cluster of highly shared sequence variants was judged likely to be a technical artifact of the sequencing pipeline.

The library came from the immunoSEQ multiplex PCR assay. The multiplex PCR relied on a mix of 60 forward primers for TCR Vbeta segments and 13 reverse primers for TCR Jbeta segments. Amplification of the CDR3 region of rearranged TCR beta genes was performed with a multiplex PCR assay on genomic DNA. The Illumina HiSeq System was used to sequence the amplified TCR beta libraries as 87-base-pair reads. As for how the authors treated the data: Across the 700 or so repertoires, a later analysis counted 60 million to 90 million unique TCR beta chains, some 11 million of which were shared by at least two donors. Raw reads were error-corrected and collapsed into unique sequences by a nearest-neighbor algorithm in which closely related sequences were merged to remove PCR and sequencing errors. CDR3 sequences were aligned to IMGT reference sequences to assign V, D and J gene segments. Each retained sequence needed at least a six-nucleotide match to both a V gene segment and a J gene segment. Rearrangements were classified as productive when the CDR3 lacked stop codons and remained in frame with V and J, and all other rearrangements were classified as non-productive. CDR3 was defined by IMGT convention, running from the second conserved V-encoded cysteine to the conserved J-encoded phenylalanine. In an earlier analysis of just under 600 of the donors, sequences lacking an unambiguous match to a single V gene segment were excluded. In an earlier analysis of more than 500 of the donors, a V segment was called functional when productive rearrangements were above 56.7%, and segregating when the standard deviation between donors exceeded 5%. A statistical classification framework was built for diagnosing cytomegalovirus status from the catalog of TCR beta chain sequences. In a later analysis, TCR nucleotide sequences were compared against IMGT/GENE-DB human TR gene sequences so that V and J genes could be assigned. Using the TCRdist pipeline, a later analysis assigned CDR3 sequences along with most-parsimonious VDJ recombination scenarios. In a later analysis, every TCR beta chain was defined by the combination of its CDR3 amino acid sequence and its V-gene family, and reads without a unique V-gene family were dropped. A later analysis removed several hundred highly shared, low-generation-probability nucleotide sequences to deal with suspected cross-contamination and a sequencing artifact. A later analysis calculated a clonal expansion index for each public chain from normalized within-repertoire ranks of inferred template counts. A later analysis computed generation probabilities with a VDJ recombination model fitted to out-of-frame rearrangements, and checked the results against IGoR. In a later analysis, TCR-TCR, TCR-HLA and TCR-CMV co-occurrence was scored with hypergeometric tests, and a repertoire-size bias correction was applied to TCR pairs. In a later analysis, false discovery rates were estimated by permuting HLA or CMV assignments 20 times. In a later analysis, co-occurring TCRs were grouped using DBSCAN, with TCRdist sequence similarity added in when clustering inside HLA-allele-positive subsets. Co-occurrence clustering excluded repertoires with fewer than 30,000 or more than 120,000 public chains, plus five with anomalous nucleotide sharing. The immuneACCESS repertoire file appears here via TCRdb, limited to in-frame rearrangements. These files lack a portion of the clones; in checked studies, under half of the deficit traces to unresolved V genes, and the cause of the others is not known. From that table come the V and J calls and clone size; the DNA was used to work out D and trimming. The table kept for this sample lists roughly 100,000 clones. The ten largest clones represent roughly 0.64% of the sample.

This receptor chain uses TRBV19 and TRBJ1-1; the D region possibly corresponds to TRBD1 (5 bases align). Sequenced sample: PBMCs. The TCR comes from a man aged 45 to 65 in good health and CMV-seronegative. The CDR3 has the sequence CASSIKTENTEAFF. The DNA sequence is given as TGTGCCAGTAGTATAAAGACAGAGAACACTGAAGCTTTCTTT.